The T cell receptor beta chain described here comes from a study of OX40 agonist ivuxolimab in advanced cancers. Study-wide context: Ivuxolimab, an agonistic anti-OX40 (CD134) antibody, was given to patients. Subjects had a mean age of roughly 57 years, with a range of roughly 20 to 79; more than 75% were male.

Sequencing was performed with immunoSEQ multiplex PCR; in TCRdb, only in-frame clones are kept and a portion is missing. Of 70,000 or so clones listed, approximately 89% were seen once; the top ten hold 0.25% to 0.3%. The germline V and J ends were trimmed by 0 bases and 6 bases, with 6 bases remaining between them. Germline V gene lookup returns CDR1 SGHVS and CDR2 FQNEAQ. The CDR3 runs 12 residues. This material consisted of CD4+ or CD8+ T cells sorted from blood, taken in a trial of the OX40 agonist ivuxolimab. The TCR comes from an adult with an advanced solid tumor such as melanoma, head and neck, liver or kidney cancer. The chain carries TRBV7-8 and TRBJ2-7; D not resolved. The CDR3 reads CASSLAAGEQYF. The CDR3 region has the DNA TGTGCCAGCAGCTTAGCTGCAGGCGAGCAGTACTTC.